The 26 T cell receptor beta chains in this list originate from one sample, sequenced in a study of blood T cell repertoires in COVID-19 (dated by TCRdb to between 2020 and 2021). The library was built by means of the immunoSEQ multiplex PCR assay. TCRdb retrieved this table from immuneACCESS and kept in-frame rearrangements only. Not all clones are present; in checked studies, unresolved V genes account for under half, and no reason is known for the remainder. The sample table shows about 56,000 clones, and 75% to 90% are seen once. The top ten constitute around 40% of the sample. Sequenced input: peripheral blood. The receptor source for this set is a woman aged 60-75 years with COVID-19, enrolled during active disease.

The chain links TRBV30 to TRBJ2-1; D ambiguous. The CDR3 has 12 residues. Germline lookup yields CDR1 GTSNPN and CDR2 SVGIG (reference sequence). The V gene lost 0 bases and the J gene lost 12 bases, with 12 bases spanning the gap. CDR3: CAWSVSVAGQFF. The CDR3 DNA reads TGTGCCTGGAGTGTATCGGTGGCAGGGCAGTTCTTC.

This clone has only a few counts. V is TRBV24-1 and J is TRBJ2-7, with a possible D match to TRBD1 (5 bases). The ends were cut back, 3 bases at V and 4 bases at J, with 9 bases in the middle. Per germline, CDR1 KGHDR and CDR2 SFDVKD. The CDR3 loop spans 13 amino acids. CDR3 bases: TGTGCCACCAGTGATAACCAGGGATACGAGCAGTACTTC. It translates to CATSDNQGYEQYF.

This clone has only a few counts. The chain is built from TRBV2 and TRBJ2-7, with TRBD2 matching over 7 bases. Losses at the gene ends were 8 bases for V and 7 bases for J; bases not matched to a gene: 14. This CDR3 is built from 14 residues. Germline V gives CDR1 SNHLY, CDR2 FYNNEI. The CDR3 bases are TGTGCCAGCGGCCAAGGCGGGAGTCCGGGTGAGCAGTACTTC. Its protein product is CASGQGGSPGEQYF.

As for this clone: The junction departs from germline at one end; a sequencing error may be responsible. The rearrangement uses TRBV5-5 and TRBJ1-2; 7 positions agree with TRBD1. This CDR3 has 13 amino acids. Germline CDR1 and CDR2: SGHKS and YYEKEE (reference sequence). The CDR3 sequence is CASSPLRGTAPSF. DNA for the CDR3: TGTGCCAGCAGCCCCCTACGTGGGACAGCCCCATCCTTC.

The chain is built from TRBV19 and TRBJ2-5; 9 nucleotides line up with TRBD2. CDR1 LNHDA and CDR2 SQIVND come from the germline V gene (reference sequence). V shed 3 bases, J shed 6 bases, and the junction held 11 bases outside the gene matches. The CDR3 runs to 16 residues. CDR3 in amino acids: CASSIVAGVGRQTQYF. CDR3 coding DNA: TGTGCCAGTAGTATTGTAGCGGGGGTAGGTCGGCAGACCCAGTACTTC.

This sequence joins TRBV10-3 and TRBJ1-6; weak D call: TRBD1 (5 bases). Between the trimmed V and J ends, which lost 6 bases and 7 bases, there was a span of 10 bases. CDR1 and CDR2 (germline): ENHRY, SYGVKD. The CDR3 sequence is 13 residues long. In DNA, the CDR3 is TGTGCCATCAGGCAGGGAGGGAATTCACCCCTCCACTTT. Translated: CAIRQGGNSPLHF.

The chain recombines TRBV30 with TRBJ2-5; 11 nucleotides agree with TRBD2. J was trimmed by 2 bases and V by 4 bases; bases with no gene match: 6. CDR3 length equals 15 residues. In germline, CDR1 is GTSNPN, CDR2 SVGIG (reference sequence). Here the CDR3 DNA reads TGTGCCTGGATTAGACTAGCGGGATGGCAAGAGACCCAGTACTTC. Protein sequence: CAWIRLAGWQETQYF.

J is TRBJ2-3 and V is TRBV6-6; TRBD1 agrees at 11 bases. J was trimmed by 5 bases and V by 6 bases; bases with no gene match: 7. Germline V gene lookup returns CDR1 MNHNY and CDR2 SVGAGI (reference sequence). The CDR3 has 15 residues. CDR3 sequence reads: CASRLSGTGGDTQYF. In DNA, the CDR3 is TGTGCCAGCAGGCTATCCGGGACAGGGGGAGATACGCAGTATTTT.

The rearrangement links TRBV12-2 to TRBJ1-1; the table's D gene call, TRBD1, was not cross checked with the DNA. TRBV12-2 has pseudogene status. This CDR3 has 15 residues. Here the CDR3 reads CASRFHRDMNTEAFF. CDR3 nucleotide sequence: TGTGCAAGTCGCTTCCACAGGGATATGAACACTGAAGCTTTCTTT.

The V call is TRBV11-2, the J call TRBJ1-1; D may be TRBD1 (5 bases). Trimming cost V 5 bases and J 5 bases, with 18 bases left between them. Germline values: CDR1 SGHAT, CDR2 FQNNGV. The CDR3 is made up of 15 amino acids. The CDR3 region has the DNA TGTGCCAGCAGCGCGACCCTGGTGGGGCGAACTGAAGCTTTCTTT. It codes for CASSATLVGRTEAFF.

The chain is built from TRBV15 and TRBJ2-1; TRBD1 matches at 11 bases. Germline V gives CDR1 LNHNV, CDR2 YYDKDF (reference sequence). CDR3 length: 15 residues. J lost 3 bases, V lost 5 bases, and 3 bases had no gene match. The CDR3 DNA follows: TGTGCCACCAGCCGGGACAGGGGGGACTACAATGAGCAGTTCTTC. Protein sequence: CATSRDRGDYNEQFF.

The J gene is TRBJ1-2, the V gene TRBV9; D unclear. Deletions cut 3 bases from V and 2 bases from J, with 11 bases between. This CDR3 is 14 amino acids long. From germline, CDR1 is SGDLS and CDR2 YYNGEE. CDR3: CASSDGEGNYGYTF. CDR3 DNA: TGTGCCAGCAGCGACGGGGAAGGGAACTATGGCTACACCTTC.

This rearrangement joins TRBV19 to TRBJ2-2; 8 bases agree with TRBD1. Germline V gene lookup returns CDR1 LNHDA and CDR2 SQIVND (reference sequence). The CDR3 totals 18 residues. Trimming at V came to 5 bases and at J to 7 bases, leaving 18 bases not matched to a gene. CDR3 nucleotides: TGTGCCAGTAGTGGAGGCCGCACGACAGGGGTTAGCGACGGGGAGCTGTTTTTT. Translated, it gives CASSGGRTTGVSDGELFF.

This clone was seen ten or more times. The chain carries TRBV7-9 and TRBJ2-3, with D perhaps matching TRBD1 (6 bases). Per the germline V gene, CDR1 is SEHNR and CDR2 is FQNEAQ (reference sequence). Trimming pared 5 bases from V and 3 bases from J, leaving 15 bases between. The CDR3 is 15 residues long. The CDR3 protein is CASSAQGSSTDTQYF. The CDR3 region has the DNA TGTGCCAGCAGCGCCCAGGGGTCGAGTACAGATACGCAGTATTTT.

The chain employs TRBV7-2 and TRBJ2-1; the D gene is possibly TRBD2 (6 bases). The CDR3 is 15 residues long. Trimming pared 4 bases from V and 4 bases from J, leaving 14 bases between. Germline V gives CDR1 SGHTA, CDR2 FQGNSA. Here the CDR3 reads CASSSWASVYNEQFF. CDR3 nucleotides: TGTGCCAGCAGCTCTTGGGCTAGCGTATACAATGAGCAGTTCTTC. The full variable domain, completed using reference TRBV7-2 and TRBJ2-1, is GAGVSQSPSNKVTEKGKDVELRCDPISGHTALYWYRQSLGQGLEFLIYFQGNSAPDKSGLPSDRFSAERTGGSVSTLTIQRTQQEDSAVYLCASSSWASVYNEQFFGPGTRLTVL.

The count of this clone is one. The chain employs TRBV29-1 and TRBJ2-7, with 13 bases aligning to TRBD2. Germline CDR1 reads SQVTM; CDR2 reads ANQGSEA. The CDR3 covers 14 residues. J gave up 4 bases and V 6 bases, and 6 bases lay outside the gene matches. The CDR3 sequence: CSVRQGLAGYEQYF. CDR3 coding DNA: TGCAGCGTGCGCCAGGGACTAGCGGGGTACGAGCAGTACTTC.

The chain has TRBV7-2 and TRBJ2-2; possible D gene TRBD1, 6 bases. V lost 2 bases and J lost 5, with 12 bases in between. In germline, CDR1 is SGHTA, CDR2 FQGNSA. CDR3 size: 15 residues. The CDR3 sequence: CASSLLGARTGELFF. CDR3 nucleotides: TGTGCCAGCAGCTTACTGGGGGCGAGGACCGGGGAGCTGTTTTTT.

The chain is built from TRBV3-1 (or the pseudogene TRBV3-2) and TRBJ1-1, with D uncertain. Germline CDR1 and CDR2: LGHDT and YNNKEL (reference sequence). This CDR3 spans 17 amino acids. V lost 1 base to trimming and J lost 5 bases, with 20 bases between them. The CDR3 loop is CASSQAPGLSGMTEAFF. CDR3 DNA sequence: TGTGCCAGCAGCCAAGCCCCGGGTTTGTCGGGTATGACTGAAGCTTTCTTT.

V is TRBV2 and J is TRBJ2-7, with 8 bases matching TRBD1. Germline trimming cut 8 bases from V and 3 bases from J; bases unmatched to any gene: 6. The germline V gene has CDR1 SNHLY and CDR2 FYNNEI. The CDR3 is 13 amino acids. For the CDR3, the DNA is TGTGCCAGCTCAGGGGGCGGAAGCTACGAGCAGTACTTC. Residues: CASSGGGSYEQYF. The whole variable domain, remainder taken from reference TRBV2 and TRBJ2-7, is EPEVTQTPSHQVTQMGQEVILRCVPISNHLYFYWYRQILGQKVEFLVSFYNNEISEKSEIFDDQFSVERPDGSNFTLKIRSTKLEDSAMYFCASSGGGSYEQYFGPGTRLTVT.

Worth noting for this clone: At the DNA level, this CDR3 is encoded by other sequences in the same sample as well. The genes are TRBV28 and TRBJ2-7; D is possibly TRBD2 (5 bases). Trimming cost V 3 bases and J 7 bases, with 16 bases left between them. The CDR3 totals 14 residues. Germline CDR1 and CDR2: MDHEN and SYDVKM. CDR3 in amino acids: CASSLASGRGEQYF. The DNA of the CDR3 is TGTGCCAGCAGTTTGGCCTCTGGCCGAGGGGAGCAGTACTTC.

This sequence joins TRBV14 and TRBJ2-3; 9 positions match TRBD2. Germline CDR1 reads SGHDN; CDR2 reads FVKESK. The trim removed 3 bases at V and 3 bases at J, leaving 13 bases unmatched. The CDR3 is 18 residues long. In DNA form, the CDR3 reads TGTGCCAGCAGCCACCCCCCGGCGGGAGGGGCGTGGACAGATACGCAGTATTTT. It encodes CASSHPPAGGAWTDTQYF.

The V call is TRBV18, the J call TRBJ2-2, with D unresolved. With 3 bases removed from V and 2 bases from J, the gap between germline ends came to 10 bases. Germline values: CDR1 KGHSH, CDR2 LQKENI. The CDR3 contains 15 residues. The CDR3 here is CASSPMALNTGELFF. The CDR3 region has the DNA TGTGCCAGCTCACCTATGGCCCTCAACACCGGGGAGCTGTTTTTT.

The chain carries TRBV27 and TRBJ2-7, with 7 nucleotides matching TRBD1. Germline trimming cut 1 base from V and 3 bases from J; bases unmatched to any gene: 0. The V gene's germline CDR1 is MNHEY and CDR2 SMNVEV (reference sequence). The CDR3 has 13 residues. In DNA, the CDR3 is TGTGCCAGCAGTTTATACAGGGGCTACGAGCAGTACTTC. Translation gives CASSLYRGYEQYF.

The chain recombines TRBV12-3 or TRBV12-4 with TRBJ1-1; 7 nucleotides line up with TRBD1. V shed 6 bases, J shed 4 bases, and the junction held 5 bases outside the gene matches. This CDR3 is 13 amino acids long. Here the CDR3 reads CASSRQGFTEAFF. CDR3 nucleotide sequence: TGTGCCAGCAGCCGACAGGGCTTCACTGAAGCTTTCTTT.

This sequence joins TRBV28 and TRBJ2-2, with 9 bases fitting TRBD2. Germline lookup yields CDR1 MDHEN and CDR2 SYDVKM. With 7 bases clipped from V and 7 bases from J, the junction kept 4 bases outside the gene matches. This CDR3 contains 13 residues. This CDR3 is CASIAGAGGELFF. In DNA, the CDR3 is TGTGCCAGCATAGCGGGGGCTGGCGGGGAGCTGTTTTTT.

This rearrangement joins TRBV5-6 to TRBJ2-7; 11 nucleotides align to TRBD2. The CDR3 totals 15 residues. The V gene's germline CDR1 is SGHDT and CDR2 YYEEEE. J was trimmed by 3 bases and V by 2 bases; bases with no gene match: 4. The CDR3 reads CASSFWTSGFYEQYF. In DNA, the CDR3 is TGTGCCAGCAGCTTTTGGACTAGCGGGTTCTACGAGCAGTACTTC.